One sample yielded the 32 T cell receptor beta chains listed below, sequenced in a study of post-analysis software for immune sequencing data. These TCRs are of unknown antigen specificity. Study-wide findings and caveats: Compared with controls, patients had more of about five TRBV segments, including TRBV5-6, TRBV5-1 and TRBV20-1.

The TCR beta cDNA libraries contained unique molecular identifiers. One entry per CDR3 protein results from TCRdb running MiXCR on the PCR reads. The data hold 740,000 or so distinct CDR3 sequences, with about 50% observed a single time. Sequencing used blood. These receptors all come from a girl between 10 and 17 years old with multiple sclerosis.

The rearrangement uses TRBV29-1 and TRBJ2-1; D assignment may be TRBD1 or TRBD2 (5 bases each). V was shortened by 0 bases and J by 10 bases, with 16 bases between the two germline ends. The CDR3 covers 14 residues. CDR1 and CDR2 (germline): SQVTM, ANQGSEA. The CDR3 DNA is TGCAGCGTTGAAGAGGAGGACAATTCCTACGAGCAGTTCTTC. Translating it yields CSVEEEDNSYEQFF.

The V and J genes are TRBV5-1 and TRBJ1-2; the match to TRBD1 covers 7 bases. CDR3 length equals 18 residues. CDR1 is SGHRS, CDR2 YFSETQ, per germline. The V gene end was trimmed by 6 bases and the J gene end by 2 bases; junction bases not matched to a gene: 19. The chain's CDR3 is CASISIPGQLPGNYGYTF. In nucleotides, the CDR3 is TGCGCCAGCATCTCGATTCCGGGACAGCTCCCGGGGAACTATGGCTACACCTTC.

In its sample, this clonotype was seen once. V and J are TRBV5-1 and TRBJ1-2; D is ambiguous. CDR1 SGHRS and CDR2 YFSETQ come from the germline V gene. V shed 3 bases and J shed 8 bases, with 17 bases lying between them. CDR3 length equals 14 residues. CDR3 sequence (DNA): TGCGCCAGCAGCTCGCGCGAGGAGGACCGCGGCTACACCTTC. Its protein product is CASSSREEDRGYTF.

Concerning this clonotype itself: A junction boundary mismatches the germline segment, possibly from a read error. The chain links TRBV5-1 to TRBJ1-1; the D gene is possibly TRBD1 (5 bases). CDR1 is SGHRS, CDR2 YFSETQ, per germline. The CDR3 has 15 residues. The CDR3 DNA sequence: TGCGCCAGCAGCTTGACTGAGGGGAGAATTAATGAAGTTTTCTTT. This translates into CASSLTEGRINEVFF.

This clonotype was counted once. The chain couples TRBV7-3 to TRBJ2-1; tentatively, D is TRBD1 (6 bases). V lost 2 bases, J lost 10 bases, and 12 bases lay in between. The CDR3 is 13 amino acids. CDR1 SGHTA and CDR2 FQGTGA come from the germline V gene. CDR3 DNA: TGTGCCAGCAGCTTATACAGGGAAGACGAGCAGTTCTTC. It yields the protein CASSLYREDEQFF.

The rearrangement uses TRBV20-1 and TRBJ2-1, with D possibly being TRBD1 or TRBD2 (6 bases each). The V end lost 6 bases, the J end lost 5 bases, and 11 bases lay between the germline ends. Germline CDR1 is DFQATT and CDR2 is SNEGSKA (reference sequence). The CDR3 runs 12 residues. This chain's CDR3 is CSAGGIHNEQFF. As DNA, the CDR3 is TGCAGTGCAGGGGGGATTCACAATGAGCAGTTCTTC.

The rearrangement uses TRBV20-1 and TRBJ2-7, with TRBD1 matching over 8 bases. Looked up from germline, CDR1 is DFQATT and CDR2 is SNEGSKA (reference sequence). J was trimmed by 3 bases and V by 0 bases; bases with no gene match: 4. This CDR3 has 14 amino acids. The CDR3 nucleotides read TGCAGTGCTAGAGATCGACAGGGGCTCTACGAGCAGTACTTC. Amino acid sequence: CSARDRQGLYEQYF.

This clonotype came up a few times. The chain has TRBV29-1 and TRBJ2-5; unclear D gene. In germline, CDR1 is SQVTM, CDR2 ANQGSEA. V lost 4 bases and J lost 0, with 12 bases in between. This CDR3 contains 14 residues. CDR3 coding DNA: TGCAGCGTTGCGGCGAACAGCGACCAAGAGACCCAGTACTTC. This encodes CSVAANSDQETQYF.

The chain is built from TRBV7-9 and TRBJ2-5; perhaps TRBD2 as D (5 bases). The J call may be incorrect, as the DNA end agrees better with TRBJ2-7. Looked up from germline, CDR1 is SEHNR and CDR2 is FQNEAQ (reference sequence). The CDR3 totals 16 residues. CDR3 sequence (DNA): TGTGCCAGCAGCTTAGTGAGGGCCAGTCCACGGGACGAGCAGTACTTC. Its protein is CASSLVRASPRDEQYF.

In this sample, this clonotype turned up once. The chain couples TRBV29-1 to TRBJ1-2; D might be TRBD1 (6 bases). The CDR3 length is 13 residues. Trimming left V 4 bases short and J 8 bases short, with 17 bases between. Germline V gene sequence: CDR1 SQVTM, CDR2 ANQGSEA. The CDR3 sequence is CSVGSGERGGYTF. The CDR3, as DNA: TGCAGCGTTGGTTCAGGGGAAAGAGGCGGCTACACCTTC.

This clonotype has just a few counts. The chain has TRBV5-1 and TRBJ2-1, with 8 bases that match TRBD1. Trimming cost V 4 bases and J 6 bases; bases outside gene matches: 18. The CDR3 has 18 amino acids. Germline CDR1 is SGHRS and CDR2 is YFSETQ. CDR3 DNA sequence: TGCGCCAGCAGCCCCCGCCATTTCTCTGGACAGGGACGCAATGAGCAGTTCTTC. It yields the protein CASSPRHFSGQGRNEQFF.

This clonotype is a singleton in its sample. CDR3 coding DNA: TGTGCCAGCAGCCCCCAAGATGAGGACGAGCAGTACTTC. Protein product: CASSPQDEDEQYF. V is TRBV3-1 and J is TRBJ2-4, with D hard to call. The J call is in doubt because the DNA end fits TRBJ2-7 better. Germline values: CDR1 LGHDT, CDR2 YNNKEL (reference sequence). The CDR3 length is 13 residues.

The chain employs TRBV7-9 and TRBJ1-5; D gene ambiguous. There are 14 residues in the CDR3. Germline V CDR1 and CDR2: SEHNR, FQNEAQ (reference sequence). V lost 4 bases to trimming and J lost 5 bases, with 12 bases between them. The DNA of the CDR3 is TGTGCCAGCAGCTCAGACGGGTACGATCAGCCCCAGCATTTT. This sequence encodes CASSSDGYDQPQHF.

This clonotype has more than one count but fewer than ten. V and J are TRBV2 and TRBJ2-4, with D possibly matching TRBD1 (5 bases). Germline V gene data show CDR1 as SNHLY and CDR2 as FYNNEI. The V gene lost 6 bases and the J gene lost 0 bases, with 12 bases spanning the gap. The CDR3 contains 15 residues. CDR3 coding DNA: TGTGCCAGCAGGCCGACAGACTTAGCCAAAAACATTCAGTACTTC. Translating gives CASRPTDLAKNIQYF.

Details on this clonotype: It may be a read error: a sequence one base away is much more abundant. V gene TRBV20-1 combines with J gene TRBJ2-5; D perhaps matches TRBD2 (6 bases). Germline loops: CDR1 DFQATT, CDR2 SNEGSKA (reference sequence). The length of the CDR3 is 14 residues. In DNA form, the CDR3 reads TGCAGTGCTAGAGAGGCTAGCGCAAAAGAGATCCAGTACTTC. This sequence encodes CSAREASAKEIQYF.

V and J are TRBV12-3 or TRBV12-4 and TRBJ1-2; D may be TRBD1 (5 bases). Trimming removed 6 bases from V and 6 bases from J, with 17 bases in between. The CDR3 has 14 amino acids. This chain's CDR3 is CASRAPNAGHGYTF. Written as DNA, the CDR3 is TGTGCCAGCAGGGCGCCCAATGCGGGACATGGCTACACCTTC.

This chain joins TRBV3-1 and TRBJ2-7, with D hard to call. This CDR3 contains 14 residues. The germline V and J ends were trimmed by 0 bases and 2 bases, with 8 bases remaining between them. The germline gives CDR1 LGHDT, CDR2 YNNKEL (reference sequence). Here the CDR3 DNA reads TGTGCCAGCAGCCAAGAAACAGCTCCCTACGAGCAGTACTTC. It codes for CASSQETAPYEQYF.

For the CDR3, the DNA is TGTGCCAGCAGCCAGGGGCAGGGATTTATGAACACTGAAGCTTTCTTT. The encoded protein is CASSQGQGFMNTEAFF. The chain uses TRBV14 and TRBJ1-1, with D perhaps TRBD1 (5 bases). There are 16 residues in the CDR3. Germline loops: CDR1 SGHDN, CDR2 FVKESK. The germline V and J ends were trimmed by 3 bases and 0 bases, with 14 bases remaining between them.

This clonotype was detected once. The chain is built from TRBV12-3 or TRBV12-4 and TRBJ2-7; a possible D gene is TRBD1 (5 bases). The ends were cut back, 0 bases at V and 7 bases at J, with 10 bases in the middle. The CDR3 contains 13 residues. CDR3 nucleotides: TGTGCCAGCAGTTTAGCGGACATGCGGGAGCAGTACTTC. Translating it yields CASSLADMREQYF.

V and J are TRBV27 and TRBJ2-1; 8 bases are a match to TRBD2. Losses at the gene ends were 5 bases for V and 5 bases for J; bases not matched to a gene: 11. Germline V lookup: CDR1 MNHEY, CDR2 SMNVEV (reference sequence). The CDR3 contains 16 residues. CDR3 loop: CASSPLSSGLDNEQFF. CDR3 nucleotides: TGTGCCAGCAGTCCCCTGTCTAGCGGGTTGGACAATGAGCAGTTCTTC.

This clonotype has just one count. This chain links TRBV7-9 with TRBJ1-2; 9 bases are shared with TRBD1. With 6 bases clipped from V and 8 bases from J, the junction kept 13 bases outside the gene matches. The CDR3 loop spans 15 amino acids. Per germline, CDR1 SEHNR and CDR2 FQNEAQ (reference sequence). The CDR3, as DNA: TGTGCCAGCAGTCTACTAAGTGCCGGGACAGGGGGCTACACCTTC. This sequence encodes CASSLLSAGTGGYTF. The full variable domain, completed using reference TRBV7-9 and TRBJ1-2, is DTGVSQNPRHKITKRGQNVTFRCDPISEHNRLYWYRQTLGQGPEFLTYFQNEAQLEKSRLLSDRFSAERPKGSFSTLEIQRTEQGDSAMYLCASSLLSAGTGGYTFGSGTRLTVV.

This sequence joins TRBV25-1 and TRBJ2-1; 9 nucleotides match TRBD2. Per the germline V gene, CDR1 is MGHDK and CDR2 is SYGVNS. Losses at the gene ends were 3 bases for V and 3 bases for J; bases not matched to a gene: 6. The CDR3 loop spans 16 amino acids. In nucleotides, the CDR3 is TGTGCCAGCAGTGACCCCTCTAGCGGGAACTACAATGAGCAGTTCTTC. This encodes CASSDPSSGNYNEQFF.

The chain carries TRBV29-1 and TRBJ2-7; D not certain. The germline V gene has CDR1 SQVTM and CDR2 ANQGSEA. The CDR3 consists of 12 residues. Trimming left V 5 bases short and J 2 bases short, with 10 bases between. The DNA of the CDR3 is TGCAGCGTTACCCCAGACGCCTACGAGCAGTACTTC. It yields the protein CSVTPDAYEQYF.

The gene calls are TRBV28 and TRBJ1-1; D unclear. There are 19 residues in the CDR3. Germline loops: CDR1 MDHEN, CDR2 SYDVKM. Trimming pared 5 bases from V and 0 bases from J, leaving 25 bases between. In nucleotides, the CDR3 is TGTGCCAGCAGTCACCTGGAAAGGAGGAGGGCCGCTATGAACACTGAAGCTTTCTTT. Translating it yields CASSHLERRRAAMNTEAFF.

The chain's CDR3 is CASSHRGLGEKLFF. CDR3 sequence (DNA): TGTGCCAGCAGTCACAGGGGGCTGGGTGAAAAACTGTTTTTT. This chain joins TRBV27 and TRBJ1-4, with 9 bases lining up with TRBD1. Germline CDR1 reads MNHEY; CDR2 reads SMNVEV (reference sequence). This CDR3 has 14 amino acids. J was trimmed by 7 bases and V by 5 bases; bases with no gene match: 5.

The J gene is TRBJ1-2, the V gene TRBV5-1; 10 bases map to TRBD1. The CDR3 loop spans 13 amino acids. V was pared by 3 bases and J by 8 bases, with 4 bases of the junction left unmatched. Germline loops: CDR1 SGHRS, CDR2 YFSETQ. The CDR3 sequence: CASSSTGGDGYTF. In DNA, the CDR3 is TGCGCCAGCAGCTCGACAGGGGGCGACGGCTACACCTTC.

The rearrangement uses TRBV20-1 and TRBJ1-2, with a weak D call TRBD1 (6 bases). The CDR3 sequence is 12 residues long. V was pared by 6 bases and J by 6 bases, with 14 bases between. Germline loops: CDR1 DFQATT, CDR2 SNEGSKA (reference sequence). Here the CDR3 DNA reads TGCAGTGCCCCAGGGAGGGGGGATGGCTACACCTTC. Its protein product is CSAPGRGDGYTF.

This clonotype was counted a single time. The chain links TRBV7-3 to TRBJ2-1; D is unclear. V lost 5 bases and J lost 7, with 15 bases in between. CDR1 and CDR2 (germline): SGHTA, FQGTGA. The CDR3 covers 14 residues. The CDR3 DNA sequence: TGTGCCAGCAGCCTAGGTGACGGCCGGAATGAGCAGTTCTTC. Translated, it gives CASSLGDGRNEQFF.

This clonotype was picked up one time. The V gene is TRBV9, the J gene TRBJ2-1; 7 bases are a match to TRBD2. After removal of 3 bases from V and 6 bases from J, the junction contained 9 bases not matched to a gene. CDR1 and CDR2 from the germline V gene are SGDLS and YYNGEE. There are 15 residues in the CDR3. The CDR3 sequence is CASSGGSGVLNEQFF. The CDR3 coding sequence is TGTGCCAGCAGCGGGGGCAGCGGGGTGCTCAATGAGCAGTTCTTC.

A remark on this clonotype: Sequence at one end of the junction differs from germline and may be a read error. The rearrangement uses TRBV6-2 or TRBV6-3 and TRBJ2-7; 7 positions agree with TRBD2. The V gene's germline CDR1 is MNHEY and CDR2 SVGEGT. The CDR3 runs 17 residues. CDR3 nucleotide sequence: TGTGCCGGCAGACCCCGGGTATTGTGGGAGGGCCGGTACGAGCAGTACTTC. Translation: CAGRPRVLWEGRYEQYF.

Regarding this clonotype: One end of the junction fails to match germline, which may point to a read error. The gene calls are TRBV20-1 and TRBJ2-1, with D possibly being TRBD1 (6 bases). Looked up from germline, CDR1 is DFQATT and CDR2 is SNEGSKA (reference sequence). The CDR3 length is 12 residues. CDR3 amino acids: CSAGGGINGQFF. The DNA for the CDR3 is TGCAGTGCTGGGGGCGGTATCAATGGGCAGTTCTTC.

This chain links TRBV2 with TRBJ2-3; D not resolved. The V and J ends lost 0 bases and 3 bases respectively, with 7 bases between them. The CDR3 totals 14 residues. Germline V gene sequence: CDR1 SNHLY, CDR2 FYNNEI. CDR3: CASSEARETDTQYF. DNA of the CDR3: TGTGCCAGCAGTGAAGCAAGGGAAACAGATACGCAGTATTTT.